Reported below is one T cell receptor (beta chain). The V gene's germline CDR1 is MDHEN and CDR2 SYDVKM. The CDR3 consists of 14 residues. V was shortened by 6 bases and J by 4 bases, with 15 bases between the two germline ends. This specimen belongs to a study of blood T cell repertoires in COVID-19. Clones were read by immunoSEQ multiplex PCR, and TCRdb kept only the in-frame ones, dropping some. The table has 200,000 to 250,000 clones, about 85% seen once. Sequenced input: peripheral blood. The receptor was isolated from a man aged 45-65 years who had recovered from COVID-19. J is TRBJ1-2 and V is TRBV28; D ambiguous. CDR3 DNA sequence: TGTGCCAGCAGCCTATTGCTACGGTTCTATGGCTACACCTTC. Translated, it gives CASSLLLRFYGYTF.